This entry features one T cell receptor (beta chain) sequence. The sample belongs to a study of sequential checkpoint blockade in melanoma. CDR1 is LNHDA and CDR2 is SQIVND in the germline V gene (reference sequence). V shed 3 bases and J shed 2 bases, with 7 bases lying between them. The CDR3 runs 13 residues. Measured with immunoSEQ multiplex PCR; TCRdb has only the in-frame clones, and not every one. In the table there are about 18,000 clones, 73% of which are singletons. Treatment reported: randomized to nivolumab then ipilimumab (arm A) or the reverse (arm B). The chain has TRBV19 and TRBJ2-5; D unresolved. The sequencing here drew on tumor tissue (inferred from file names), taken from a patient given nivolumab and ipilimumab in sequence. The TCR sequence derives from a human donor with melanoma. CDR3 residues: CASSIGQQETQYF. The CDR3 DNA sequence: TGTGCCAGTAGTATTGGTCAGCAAGAGACCCAGTACTTC.